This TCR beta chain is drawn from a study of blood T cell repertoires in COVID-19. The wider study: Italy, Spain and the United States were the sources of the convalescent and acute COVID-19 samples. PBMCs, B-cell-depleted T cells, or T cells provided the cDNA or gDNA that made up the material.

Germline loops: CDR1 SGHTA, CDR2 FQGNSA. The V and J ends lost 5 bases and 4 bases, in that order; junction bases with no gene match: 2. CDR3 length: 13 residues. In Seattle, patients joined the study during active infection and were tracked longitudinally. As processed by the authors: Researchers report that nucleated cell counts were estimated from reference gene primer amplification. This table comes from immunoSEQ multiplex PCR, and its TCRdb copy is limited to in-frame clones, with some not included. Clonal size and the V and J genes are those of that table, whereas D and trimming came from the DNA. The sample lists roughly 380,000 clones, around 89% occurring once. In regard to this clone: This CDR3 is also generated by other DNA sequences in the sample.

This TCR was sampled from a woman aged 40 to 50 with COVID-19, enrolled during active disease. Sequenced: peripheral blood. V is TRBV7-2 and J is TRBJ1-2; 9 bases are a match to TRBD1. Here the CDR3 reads CASSAGQGYGYTF. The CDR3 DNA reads TGTGCCAGCAGCGCGGGACAGGGCTATGGCTACACCTTC.